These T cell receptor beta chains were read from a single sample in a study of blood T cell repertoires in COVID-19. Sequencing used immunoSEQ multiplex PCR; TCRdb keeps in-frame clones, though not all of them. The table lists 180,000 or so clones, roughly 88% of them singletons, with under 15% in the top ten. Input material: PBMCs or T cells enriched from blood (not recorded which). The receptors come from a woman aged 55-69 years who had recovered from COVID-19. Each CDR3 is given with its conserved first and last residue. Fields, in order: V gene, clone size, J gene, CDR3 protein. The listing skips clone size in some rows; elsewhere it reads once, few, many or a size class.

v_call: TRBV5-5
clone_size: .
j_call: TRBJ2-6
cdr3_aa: CASSESWSPGANVLTF

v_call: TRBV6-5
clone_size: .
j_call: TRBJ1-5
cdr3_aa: CASSQQGNSNQPQHF

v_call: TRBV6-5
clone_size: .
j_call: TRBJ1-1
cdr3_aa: CASNRGFGTEAFF

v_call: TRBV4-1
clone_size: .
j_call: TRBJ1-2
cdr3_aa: CASSQAGGRTNYGYTF

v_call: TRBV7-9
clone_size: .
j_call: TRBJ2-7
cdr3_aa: CASSPGQGRYEQYF

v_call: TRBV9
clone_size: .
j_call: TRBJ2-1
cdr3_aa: CASAREGVGNEQFF

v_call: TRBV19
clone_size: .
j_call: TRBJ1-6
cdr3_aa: CASSIVALRSSYNSPLHF

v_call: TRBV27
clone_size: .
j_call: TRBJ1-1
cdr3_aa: CASTSRGYAEAFF

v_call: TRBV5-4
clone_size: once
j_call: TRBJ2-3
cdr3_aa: CASSAGQGTDTQYF

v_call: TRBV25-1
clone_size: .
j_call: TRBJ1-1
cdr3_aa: CASVGGARAFF

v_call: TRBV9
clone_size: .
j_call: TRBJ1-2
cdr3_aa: CASSGQGAPWYGYTF

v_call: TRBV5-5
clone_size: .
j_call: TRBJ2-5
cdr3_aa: CASSFSTAQETQYF

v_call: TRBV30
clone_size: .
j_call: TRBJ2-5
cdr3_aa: CAWSELAFQETQYF

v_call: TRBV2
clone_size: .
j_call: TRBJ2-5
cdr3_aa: CASSALSGKETQYF

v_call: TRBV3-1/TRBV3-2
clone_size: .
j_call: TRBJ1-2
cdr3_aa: CASSQTTPNYGYTF

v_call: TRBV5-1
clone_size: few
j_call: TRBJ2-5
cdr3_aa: CASKGEETQYF

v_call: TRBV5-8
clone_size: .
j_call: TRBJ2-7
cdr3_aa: CASSNRDRGVGEQYF

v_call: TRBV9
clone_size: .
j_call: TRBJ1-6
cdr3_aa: CASSVAWGRSPLHF

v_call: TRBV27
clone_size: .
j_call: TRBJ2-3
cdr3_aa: CASSPGLGWAQYF

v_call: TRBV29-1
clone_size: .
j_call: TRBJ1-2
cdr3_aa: CSVEHTGGPYSYTF

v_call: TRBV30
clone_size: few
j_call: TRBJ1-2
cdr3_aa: CAWSRDSGRWDGYTF

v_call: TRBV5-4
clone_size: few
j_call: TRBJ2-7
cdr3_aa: CASSQTSGVVDEQYF

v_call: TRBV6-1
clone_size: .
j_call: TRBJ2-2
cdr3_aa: CASSEVGAAMGGELFF

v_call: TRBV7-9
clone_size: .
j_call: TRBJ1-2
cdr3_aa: CASSLGGGGYTF

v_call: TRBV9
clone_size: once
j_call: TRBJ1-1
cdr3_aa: CASSVKEWGEAFF

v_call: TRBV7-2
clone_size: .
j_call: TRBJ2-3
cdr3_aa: CASRRTGVLDTQYF

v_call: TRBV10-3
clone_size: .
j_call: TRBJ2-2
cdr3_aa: CAIRAAGAANTGELFF

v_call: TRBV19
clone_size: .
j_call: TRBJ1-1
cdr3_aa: CASSPKPGQGENTEAFF

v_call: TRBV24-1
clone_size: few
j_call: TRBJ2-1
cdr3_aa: CATSDLGLYNEQFF

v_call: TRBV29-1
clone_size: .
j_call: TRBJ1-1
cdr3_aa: CSVGGRALPEAFF

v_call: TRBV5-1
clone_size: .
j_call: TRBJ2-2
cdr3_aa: CASNSMPTNTGELFF

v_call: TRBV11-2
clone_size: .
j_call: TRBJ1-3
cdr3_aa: CASSSESGFGHTIYF

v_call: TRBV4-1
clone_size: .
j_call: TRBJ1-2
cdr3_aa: CASSHQGRTYGYTF

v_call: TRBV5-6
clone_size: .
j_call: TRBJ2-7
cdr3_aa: CASSVSGTGSHEQYF

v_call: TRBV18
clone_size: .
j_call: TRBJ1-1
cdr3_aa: CASSPEGDTEAFF

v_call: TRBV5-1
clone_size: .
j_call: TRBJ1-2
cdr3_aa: CASSLWTDYGYTF

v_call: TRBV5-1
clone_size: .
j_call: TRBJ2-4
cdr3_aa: CASSTGLAKNIQYF